Sequencing of this T cell receptor beta chain was carried out in a study of shared clonotypes between healthy human individuals (dated by TCRdb to about 2020). Broadly, across the study: A few men and a couple of women, aged 18 to 49 years, made up the cohort. For each donor, CD4 naive and CD4 memory were each given three plates, CD8 naive was given two plates, and CD8 memory was given one plate. The study deeply sequenced blood TCR repertoires of five healthy adults to estimate repertoire size and the extent of clonotype sharing between individuals. To increase sequencing depth and limit assay-specific biases, different laboratories used diverse techniques to prepare libraries and sequence TCR repertoires. Leukapheresis yielded between about 0.94 and 8.9 billion PBMCs per donor. Points the paper makes about the study in general: Sampling was restricted to blood, and TCR repertoires in tissue are likely to differ from TCR repertoires in blood. Clonotypes shared by all four sorted-subset donors showed higher generation probabilities than non-shared clonotypes. Because the study included only a small number of donors, the genetic and exposure-history diversity represented was limited. Sharing across a few donors was observed for around 4.8% of naive CD4, 3.5% of naive CD8, 2% to 2.5% of memory CD4, and roughly 0.4% of memory CD8 clonotypes. Estimated clonotype richness was generally larger for naive than for memory subsets. Based on pairwise subsampling, the degree of clonotype sharing among donors was expected to be affected by sequencing depth. Even with the large sequencing depth, rarefaction of the sorted-subset datasets indicated that sequencing was incomplete.

This clone was seen a few times. Its antigen is currently not known. Base quality data are lacking; no much larger clone is found one base away. Donors were healthy HIV-negative adults with no recently reported acute infections or vaccinations. Every donor was a Caucasian adult living in Nashville, Tennessee, USA. CD4+ T cells were enriched by magnetic negative selection, after which naive cells were positively selected on CD45RA and the negative fraction was taken as the memory subset. After blood collection by leukapheresis, PBMCs were isolated using Ficoll-Histopaque density gradient centrifugation and then cryopreserved in the vapor phase of liquid nitrogen. Analytical flow cytometry was used to check the purity and quantity of every magnetically sorted T cell population. Each sorted fraction had its genomic DNA isolated and then quantified by UV absorbance on a Nanodrop 2000c. Using the deep immunoSEQ assay, TCR CDR3 regions were amplified from genomic DNA by multiplex PCR. Extracted genomic DNA from each cell subset was distributed evenly across all wells of several immunoSEQ 96-well plates, and each plate was treated as a replicate. For sorted subsets, roughly 190 ng of genomic DNA, equivalent to 25,000 to 35,000 T cell genomes, went into each replicate PCR. Purified libraries were quantified with a Qubit 3.0 fluorometer, sized on a Bioanalyzer 2100, and re-quantified with the KAPA Library Quantification kit. A separate single-read 150-cycle Illumina NextSeq 550 flow cell was used to sequence each immunoSEQ 96-well plate. As for how the authors treated the data: Because the immunoSEQ output held only junctional sequences and lacked quality scores, the filtering could not match the filtering applied to full-length reads. Sequences were annotated with PyIR, a Python wrapper for IgBLAST v1.9, using IMGT germline references to assign V/J genes and CDR3. Any read was removed if the V/J assignment was weak (E-value above 1e-6), the CDR3 was missing, or the read contained stop codons, out-of-frame junctions, or ambiguous translated residues. A V3J clonotype was defined by an identical inferred V gene, J gene, and CDR3 amino acid sequence. The percentage overlap between two repertoires was calculated by dividing the number of shared unique clonotypes by the size of the smaller repertoire. Richness of each repertoire was evaluated using RTK rarefaction, the Chao1 estimator, and Recon v2.1 estimates of unobserved clonotypes. OLGA was used to compute generation probabilities for all TCRbeta clonotypes that the gDNA method yielded from a handful of donors. TCRdb retrieved this table from immuneACCESS and kept in-frame rearrangements only. Not all clones are present; in checked studies, unresolved V genes account for under half, and no reason is known for the remainder. V and J calls and clone size are those listed in that table; D and trimming were worked out from the DNA. A total of approximately 940,000 clones appear in this sample, about three quarters of them only once. Of the sample, about 1.5% is held by the ten largest clones.

Including cysteine and phenylalanine, the CDR3 has 15 amino acids. Left in the record is the CDR3 DNA by itself, 45 bases read in frame from the first base. CDR1 and CDR2, per the germline V gene (reference sequence), are LNHNV and YYDKDF. The germline ends are 16 bases apart after V is trimmed by 4 bases and J by 4 bases. The TCR originated in a man between 18 and 35 years old in good health. Sequencing input: memory CD4+ T cells sorted from blood. The meaning of the sample's cell subset or site label: CD45RA-negative fraction. Here the chain combines TRBV15 and TRBJ1-2; the D gene is possibly TRBD1, with 6 bases matching. The CDR3 reads CATSTGPGDVYGYTF. The nucleotides are TGTGCCACCAGCACAGGCCCAGGGGATGTCTATGGCTACACCTTC.